This entry describes one T cell receptor beta chain. Other DNA variants within this sample encode the same CDR3. Sequencing used immunoSEQ multiplex PCR; TCRdb keeps in-frame clones, though not all of them. Of 110,000 or so clones listed, around 84% are singletons. These data belong to a study of blood T cell repertoires in COVID-19. CDR1 is SGDLS and CDR2 is YYNGEE in the germline V gene. CDR3 length: 14 residues. Trimming stripped 2 bases from V and 3 bases from J, with 12 bases between. The source of this sequence is a human donor in a cohort sampled during active COVID-19. Input material: peripheral blood. This chain connects TRBV9 to TRBJ2-7; a possible D gene is TRBD2 (6 bases). The CDR3 reads CASSVGGLSYEQYF. Written as DNA, the CDR3 is TGTGCCAGCAGCGTGGGGGGACTTAGCTACGAGCAGTACTTC.